A single sample gave rise to the 20 T cell receptor beta chains below, sequenced in a study of human T cells and chemical hapten exposure. Time point noted: patch test 1, 2 weeks after DPC sensitization. Documented treatment: therapeutic diphenylcyclopropenone sensitization with weekly scalp DPC. MiXCR, run by TCRdb on the RACE reads, gives a single entry per CDR3 protein. The sample shows some 120,000 distinct CDR3 sequences, around 10% of them seen only once. The sample here was whole blood, taken in connection with sensitization to the hapten diphenylcyclopropenone (DPC). The receptor source for this set is a woman between 45 and 65 years old with alopecia areata. Some clones in this sample may be carry-over from other donors' samples.

This sequence joins TRBV5-1 and TRBJ1-1; D might be TRBD1 (5 bases). The ends were cut back, 4 bases at V and 0 bases at J, with 13 bases in the middle. The CDR3 extends over 15 amino acids. Germline CDR1 is SGHRS and CDR2 is YFSETQ. In DNA form, the CDR3 reads TGCGCCAGCAGCATCGACAGCGCCCTGAACACTGAAGCTTTCTTT. Residues: CASSIDSALNTEAFF.

This sequence joins TRBV3-1 and TRBJ2-5, with TRBD1 matching over 9 bases. Germline values: CDR1 LGHDT, CDR2 YNNKEL (reference sequence). Trimming took 8 bases from V and 1 from J; bases not matched to a gene: 5. The CDR3 loop spans 14 amino acids. The CDR3: CASGDRAVQETQYF. The DNA of the CDR3 is TGTGCCAGCGGGGACAGGGCTGTCCAAGAGACCCAGTACTTC.

This clonotype was counted a few times. The chain recombines TRBV27 with TRBJ2-1; TRBD2 might be the D (5 bases). CDR1 and CDR2 (germline): MNHEY, SMNVEV (reference sequence). There are 14 residues in the CDR3. Trimming left V 5 bases short and J 9 bases short, with 17 bases between. The CDR3 spells CASSPTGRGSEQFF. Written as DNA, the CDR3 is TGTGCCAGCAGTCCAACCGGGCGAGGGAGTGAGCAGTTCTTC.

The rearrangement uses TRBV2 and TRBJ1-1; 9 nucleotides align to TRBD1. The germline V gene encodes CDR1 SNHLY and CDR2 FYNNEI. Unmatched junction bases numbered 10, after V lost 6 bases and J lost 5 bases. This CDR3 spans 15 amino acids. The CDR3, as DNA: TGTGCCAGCAGACGAGAGGGACAGGGAGGAACTGAAGCTTTCTTT. Its protein is CASRREGQGGTEAFF.

This clonotype was seen a few times. The gene calls are TRBV4-2 and TRBJ2-1; 7 bases fit TRBD2. The CDR3 has 16 residues. The germline V gene encodes CDR1 LGHNA and CDR2 YNFKEQ. V trimming: 4 bases; J trimming: 6 bases; junction bases outside the gene matches: 12. The CDR3 DNA is TGTGCCAGCAGCCTAGGAACAGCGGGGTACGTCAATGAGCAGTTCTTC. This codes for CASSLGTAGYVNEQFF.

J is TRBJ1-1 and V is TRBV28; a weak D match, TRBD1 (6 bases). Trimming pared 6 bases from V and 5 bases from J, leaving 13 bases between. Germline CDR1 and CDR2: MDHEN and SYDVKM. The CDR3 has 13 residues. CDR3 loop: CASSPDRKTEAFF. The CDR3, as DNA: TGTGCCAGCAGCCCGGACAGAAAGACTGAAGCTTTCTTT.

This chain joins TRBV12-2 and TRBJ1-1; the tabulated D call, TRBD1, remains unverified against the DNA. TRBV12-2 is a recognized pseudogene. The CDR3 spans 18 residues. The CDR3 loop reads CASRFHAGGDYMNTEAFF. CDR3 nucleotides: TGTGCAAGTCGCTTCCACGCAGGGGGCGACTACATGAACACTGAAGCTTTCTTT.

This clonotype appeared a few times. The chain joins TRBV7-9 to TRBJ2-3; D perhaps matches TRBD2 (5 bases). CDR1 SEHNR and CDR2 FQNEAQ come from the germline V gene (reference sequence). The V end was cut by 2 bases, the J end by 2 bases, with 11 bases between. The CDR3 totals 15 residues. In DNA form, the CDR3 reads TGTGCCAGCAGCTTAACCAGCGGCCCCACAGATACGCAGTATTTT. It encodes CASSLTSGPTDTQYF.

The chain joins TRBV7-2 to TRBJ2-1, with 7 bases aligning to TRBD1. V lost 5 bases, J lost 3 bases, and 7 bases stayed unmatched. Germline V lookup: CDR1 SGHTA, CDR2 FQGNSA. This CDR3 region has 15 residues. For the CDR3, the DNA is TGTGCCAGCAGCCGCGACAGGGCGGTCTACAATGAGCAGTTCTTC. Translating gives CASSRDRAVYNEQFF.

This clonotype was found a few times. V gene TRBV6-2 or TRBV6-3 combines with J gene TRBJ1-1; no reliable D call. CDR1 and CDR2 (germline): MNHEY, SVGEGT. This CDR3 spans 13 amino acids. Trimming took off 7 bases at V and 1 base at J, with 10 bases between the two ends. The CDR3 spells CASTGLSNTEAFF. Written as DNA, the CDR3 is TGTGCCAGCACCGGATTGTCGAACACTGAAGCTTTCTTT.

At least ten counts were recorded for this clonotype. The chain recombines TRBV5-1 with TRBJ2-4; D call uncertain. CDR1 and CDR2 (germline): SGHRS, YFSETQ. The CDR3 is 15 residues long. With 2 bases removed from V and 0 bases from J, the gap between germline ends came to 9 bases. The CDR3 loop reads CASSFLHGAKNIQYF. In nucleotides, the CDR3 is TGCGCCAGCAGCTTTCTCCACGGAGCCAAAAACATTCAGTACTTC.

This clonotype was counted ten times or more. The chain recombines TRBV27 with TRBJ1-2; 9 positions match TRBD1. V lost 8 bases to trimming and J lost 4 bases; unmatched junction nucleotides: 11. From germline, CDR1 is MNHEY and CDR2 SMNVEV (reference sequence). The CDR3 sequence is 15 residues long. This CDR3 is CASRQQRDRAYGYTF. The CDR3 DNA reads as TGTGCCAGCCGCCAACAACGGGACAGGGCCTATGGCTACACCTTC.

This clonotype appeared many times. This chain uses TRBV20-1 with TRBJ2-7; D perhaps matches TRBD2 (6 bases). There are 13 residues in the CDR3. V shed 1 base and J shed 7 bases, with 14 bases lying between them. The germline CDR1 and CDR2 sequences are DFQATT and SNEGSKA (reference sequence). For the CDR3, the DNA is TGCAGTGCTAGAGGACCCGGTGGGGGGGAGCAGTACTTC. Amino acids: CSARGPGGGEQYF.

This clonotype was counted at least ten times. The chain is built from TRBV21-1 and TRBJ1-2. TRBV21-1 is labeled a pseudogene. This CDR3 is built from 14 residues. CDR3: CASSKSLANYGYTF. The CDR3 DNA reads TGTGCCAGCAGCAAATCCTTAGCTAACTATGGCTACACCTTC.

V and J are TRBV28 and TRBJ1-3; D is ambiguous. Germline CDR1 is MDHEN and CDR2 is SYDVKM. This CDR3 has 12 amino acids. V dropped 7 bases and J dropped 2 bases, with 6 bases sitting between them. CDR3 protein: CASIGTGNTIYF. The CDR3 DNA reads TGTGCCAGCATAGGTACTGGAAACACCATATATTTT.

The chain employs TRBV28 and TRBJ1-1, with D maybe TRBD1 (5 bases). With 8 bases removed from V and 1 base from J, the gap between germline ends came to 14 bases. This CDR3 has 14 amino acids. In germline, CDR1 is MDHEN, CDR2 SYDVKM. CDR3 protein: CASGVDSKNTEAFF. The CDR3 DNA is TGTGCCAGCGGGGTAGACAGCAAGAACACTGAAGCTTTCTTT.

There are many counts of this clonotype. This chain joins TRBV28 and TRBJ1-6, with 7 positions matching TRBD1. This CDR3 spans 15 amino acids. Germline trimming cut 4 bases from V and 6 bases from J; bases unmatched to any gene: 6. Germline-derived CDR1 and CDR2 are MDHEN and SYDVKM. The CDR3 DNA sequence: TGTGCCAGCAGTTATACGGGACAGAGTAATTCACCCCTCCACTTT. Its translation is CASSYTGQSNSPLHF.

In its sample, this clonotype was seen a few times. The chain joins TRBV5-5 to TRBJ2-7, with a weak D call TRBD2 (6 bases). Trimming pared 0 bases from V and 0 bases from J, leaving 13 bases between. The CDR3 spans 16 residues. The V gene's germline CDR1 is SGHKS and CDR2 YYEKEE (reference sequence). In nucleotides, the CDR3 is TGTGCCAGCAGCTTGGGAGCGGGCCCGAGCTCCTACGAGCAGTACTTC. Protein product: CASSLGAGPSSYEQYF. The entire variable domain, with the rest obtained from reference TRBV5-5 and TRBJ2-7, is as follows: DAGVTQSPTHLIKTRGQQVTLRCSPISGHKSVSWYQQVLGQGPQFIFQYYEKEERGRGNFPDRFSARQFPNYSSELNVNALLLGDSALYLCASSLGAGPSSYEQYFGPGTRLTVT.

The chain is built from TRBV28 and TRBJ2-7; 7 bases fit TRBD2. Trimming at V came to 8 bases and at J to 7 bases, leaving 11 bases not matched to a gene. The CDR3 spans 13 residues. Germline V CDR1 and CDR2: MDHEN, SYDVKM. The CDR3 DNA reads TGTGCCAGCTTGCCGGGGAGGGGAGGGGAGCAGTACTTC. Translation gives CASLPGRGGEQYF.

Here the CDR3 reads CSVAGQATDTQYF. In nucleotides, the CDR3 is TGCAGCGTTGCTGGACAGGCCACAGATACGCAGTATTTT. This sequence joins TRBV29-1 and TRBJ2-3; TRBD1 matches at 7 bases. The V and J ends lost 4 bases and 2 bases, in that order; junction bases with no gene match: 3. CDR1 is SQVTM, CDR2 ANQGSEA, per germline. The CDR3 covers 13 residues.